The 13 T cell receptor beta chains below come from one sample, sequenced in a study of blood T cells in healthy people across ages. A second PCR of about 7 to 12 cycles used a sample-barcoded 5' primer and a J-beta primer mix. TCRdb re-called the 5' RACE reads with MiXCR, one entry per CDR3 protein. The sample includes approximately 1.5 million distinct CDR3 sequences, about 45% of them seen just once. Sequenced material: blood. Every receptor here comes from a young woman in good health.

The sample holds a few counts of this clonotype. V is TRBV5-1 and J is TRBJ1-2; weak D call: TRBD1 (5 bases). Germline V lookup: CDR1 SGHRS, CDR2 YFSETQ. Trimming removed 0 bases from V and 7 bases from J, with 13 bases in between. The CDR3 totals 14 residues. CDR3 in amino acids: CASSLGQGFGGYTF. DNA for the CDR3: TGCGCCAGCAGCTTGGGGCAGGGATTCGGTGGCTACACCTTC.

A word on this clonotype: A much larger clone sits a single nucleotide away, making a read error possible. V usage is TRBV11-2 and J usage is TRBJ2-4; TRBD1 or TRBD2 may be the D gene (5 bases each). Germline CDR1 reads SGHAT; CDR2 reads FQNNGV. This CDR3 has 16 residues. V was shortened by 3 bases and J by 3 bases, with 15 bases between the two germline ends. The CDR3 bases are TGTGCCAGCAGCTTGGGGCGGGTTTCGGGCAAAAACATTCAGTACTTC. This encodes CASSLGRVSGKNIQYF.

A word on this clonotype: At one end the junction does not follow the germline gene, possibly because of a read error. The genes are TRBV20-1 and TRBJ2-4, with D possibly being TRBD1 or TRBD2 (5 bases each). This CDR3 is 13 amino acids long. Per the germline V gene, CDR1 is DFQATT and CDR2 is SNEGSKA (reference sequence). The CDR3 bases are TGCAGTGCTAGACACCGGGACGGAAACATTCAGTACTTT. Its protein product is CSARHRDGNIQYF.

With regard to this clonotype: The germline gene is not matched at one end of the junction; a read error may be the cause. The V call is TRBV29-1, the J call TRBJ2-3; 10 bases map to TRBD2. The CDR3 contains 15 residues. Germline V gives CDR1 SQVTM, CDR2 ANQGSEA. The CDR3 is CSVTSSGGGTATQYF. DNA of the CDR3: TGCAGCGTAACATCTAGCGGGGGAGGCACAGCTACGCAGTATTTT.

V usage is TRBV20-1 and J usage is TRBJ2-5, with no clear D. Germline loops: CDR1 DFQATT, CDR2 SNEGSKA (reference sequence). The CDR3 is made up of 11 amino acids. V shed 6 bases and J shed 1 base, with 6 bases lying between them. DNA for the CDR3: TGCAGTGCCAATCGCCAAGAGACCCAGTACTTC. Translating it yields CSANRQETQYF.

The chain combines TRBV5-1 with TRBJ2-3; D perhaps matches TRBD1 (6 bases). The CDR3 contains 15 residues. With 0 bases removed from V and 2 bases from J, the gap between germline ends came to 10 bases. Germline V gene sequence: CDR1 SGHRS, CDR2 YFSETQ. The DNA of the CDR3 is TGCGCCAGCAGCTTGGCCGGACAGTTCACAGATACGCAGTATTTT. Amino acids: CASSLAGQFTDTQYF.

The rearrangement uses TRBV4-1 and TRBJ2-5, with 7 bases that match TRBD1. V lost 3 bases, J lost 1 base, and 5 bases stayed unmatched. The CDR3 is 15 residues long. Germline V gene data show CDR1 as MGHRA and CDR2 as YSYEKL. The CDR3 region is CASSQYPGGQETQYF. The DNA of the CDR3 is TGCGCCAGCAGCCAGTACCCAGGGGGCCAAGAGACCCAGTACTTC.

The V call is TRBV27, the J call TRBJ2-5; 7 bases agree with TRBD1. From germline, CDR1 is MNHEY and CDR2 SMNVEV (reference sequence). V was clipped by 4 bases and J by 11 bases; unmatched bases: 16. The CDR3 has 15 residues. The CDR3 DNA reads TGTGCCAGCAGTTCCACCGGGACAGACTACAATGAGCAGTACTTC. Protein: CASSSTGTDYNEQYF.

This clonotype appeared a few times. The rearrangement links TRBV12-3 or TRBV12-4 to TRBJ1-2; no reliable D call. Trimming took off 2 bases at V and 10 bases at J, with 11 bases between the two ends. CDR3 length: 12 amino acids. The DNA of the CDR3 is TGTGCCAGCAGTTTACGACGGGGATACTACACCTTC. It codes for CASSLRRGYYTF.

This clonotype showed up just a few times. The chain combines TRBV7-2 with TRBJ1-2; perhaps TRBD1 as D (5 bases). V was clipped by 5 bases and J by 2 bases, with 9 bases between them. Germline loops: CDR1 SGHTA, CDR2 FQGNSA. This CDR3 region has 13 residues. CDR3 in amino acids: CASSIDSNYGYTF. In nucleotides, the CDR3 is TGTGCCAGCAGCATCGACAGCAACTATGGCTACACCTTC.

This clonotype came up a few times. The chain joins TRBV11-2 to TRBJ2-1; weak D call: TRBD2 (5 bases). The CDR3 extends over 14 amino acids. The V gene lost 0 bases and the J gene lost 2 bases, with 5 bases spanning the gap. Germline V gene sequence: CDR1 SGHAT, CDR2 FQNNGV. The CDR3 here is CASSLDGAYNEQFF. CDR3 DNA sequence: TGTGCCAGCAGCTTAGACGGGGCCTACAATGAGCAGTTCTTC.

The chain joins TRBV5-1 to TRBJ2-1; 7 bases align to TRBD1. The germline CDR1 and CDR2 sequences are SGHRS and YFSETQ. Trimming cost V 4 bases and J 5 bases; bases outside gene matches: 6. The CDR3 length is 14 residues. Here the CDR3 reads CASSLWGQNNEQFF. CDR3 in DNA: TGCGCCAGCAGCCTCTGGGGACAGAACAATGAGCAGTTCTTC.

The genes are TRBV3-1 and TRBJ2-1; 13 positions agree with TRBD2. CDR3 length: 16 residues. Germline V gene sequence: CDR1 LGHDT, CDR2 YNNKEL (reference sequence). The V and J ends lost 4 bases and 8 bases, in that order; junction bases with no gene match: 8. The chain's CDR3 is CASSPRLAGGGDEQFF. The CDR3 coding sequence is TGTGCCAGCAGCCCTCGACTAGCGGGGGGAGGTGATGAGCAGTTCTTC.